The text below deals with one T cell receptor (beta chain). Its antigen remains unknown. The data were produced by immunoSEQ multiplex PCR, yet TCRdb's version contains in-frame clones alone and is incomplete. The sample yields around 270,000 clones, approximately 90% seen once. The J segment lost 2 bases and the V segment lost 4 bases, leaving 2 bases of the junction unmatched. CDR1 and CDR2 (germline): SGHRS, YFSETQ. The CDR3 has 16 amino acids. Stated treatment: over 15 received Ad26.COV2.S at low or high dose, single or two shots; 5 received placebo; per-sample allocation not given. Vaccine and placebo recipients were sampled on day 63 after the first injection. This record comes from a study of Ad26.COV2.S vaccination and SARS-CoV-2 variants. Notes on the study in general: It was reported that spike-specific CD8+ and CD4+ T cell responses were substantially broad after vaccination. Participants in the vaccine arm had higher spike-specific TCR breadth; placebo recipients had lower.

The gene calls are TRBV5-1 and TRBJ2-1; 14 nucleotides match TRBD2. This material consisted of peripheral blood, taken in a trial of Ad26.COV2.S vaccine versus placebo. The TCR sequence derives from a person between 18 and 60 years old who received the Ad26.COV2.S COVID-19 vaccine or a placebo. The DNA of the CDR3 is TGCGCCAGCAGCGGGGGACTAGCGGGAGCCTACAATGAGCAGTTCTTC. Translated, it gives CASSGGLAGAYNEQFF.